This T cell receptor (beta chain) was sequenced for a study of OX40 agonist ivuxolimab in advanced cancers. In terms of the full investigation: Ivuxolimab, which targeted the costimulatory receptor OX40 (CD134), was an agonistic, fully human IgG2 monoclonal antibody. The paper describes the monotherapy dose-escalation part (N of about 57 patients) of the phase I trial of ivuxolimab. Among the approximately 54 dose-escalation patients, around 19 had hepatocellular carcinoma, roughly 15 melanoma, 9 renal cell carcinoma and 9 head and neck cancer. Patients were allowed to have had prior anti-PD-1, anti-PD-L1 or anti-CTLA-4 therapy, and 40% of the dose-escalation patients had previously received checkpoint inhibitors. Peripheral TCRbeta sequencing aimed to test whether ivuxolimab altered TCR sequence diversity and caused clonal T-cell expansion. Partial responses occurred in three dose-escalation patients: two with cutaneous melanoma and one with hepatocellular carcinoma. Intravenous ivuxolimab was administered to patients every 2 weeks at six dose levels: 0.01, 0.1, 0.3, 1.5, 3 and 10 mg/kg. A male proportion of around 83% and a mean age of roughly 55 years, ranging from 23 to 79, were recorded for the dose-escalation cohort.

On the study overall, not on this receptor specifically: On average, CD8+ T cells showed more expanded clones than CD4+ T cells after ivuxolimab. The antigen specificity of the clonally expanded peripheral T cells was not determined. Low levels of normalized T-cell clonal expansion were also shown by some nonresponding patients. In the 0.1-3.0 mg/kg groups, partial responders had among the lowest normalized peripheral clonal expansion, particularly in CD8+ T cells. At doses from 0.1 to 3.0 mg/kg, clonal expansion was seen in both CD4+ and CD8+ blood T cells between baseline and week 6.

Patients with autoimmune disease history or receiving systemic immunosuppression were excluded from the trial. Peripheral blood for TCR sequencing was drawn from every dose cohort at baseline, at cycle 4 day 1 and at cycle 7 day 1. The samples were drawn from a first-in-human, open-label, multicenter phase I dose-escalation trial of ivuxolimab. Adults with locally advanced or metastatic melanoma, renal cell carcinoma, hepatocellular carcinoma or head and neck squamous cell carcinoma were enrolled in the trial. Before TCR sequencing, CD4+ T cells and CD8+ T cells were sorted from peripheral blood as separate populations. Genomic DNA was extracted from sorted cells for sequencing of the TCRbeta CDR3 region. The immunoSEQ Assay was used for sequencing of TCRbeta CDR3 regions. Drawn from immuneACCESS, this table holds only the in-frame rearrangements with V and J called that TCRdb kept. Clones are partly lost; checked studies trace under half to an unresolved V gene and leave the rest unexplained. The sample table records roughly 73,000 clones; roughly 80% of these occur just once. The top ten constitute approximately 1% of the sample.

This clone has a handful of counts. Its antigen remains undetermined. It has no much larger one-base neighbor in the sample; base qualities were not kept. V gives up 4 bases and J gives up 0 bases, and the segment between their germline ends measures 9 bases. The CDR3 starts with the cysteine, ends with the phenylalanine, and has 15 residues. Just the 45-base CDR3 DNA is kept, in frame starting at base 1. Sequences MNHEY (CDR1) and SMNVEV (CDR2) are obtained from the germline V gene (reference sequence). The receptor chain draws on TRBV27 and TRBJ2-2; the D gene cannot be resolved beyond TRBD1 or TRBD2, each matching 5 bases. The sample in question was CD4+ or CD8+ T cells sorted from blood, obtained in a trial of the OX40 agonist ivuxolimab. The receptor was isolated from an adult with an advanced solid tumor such as melanoma, head and neck, liver or kidney cancer. The nucleotide sequence is given as TGTGCCAGCAGTTGGGGGAACCCGAACACCGGGGAGCTGTTTTTT. The encoded protein is CASSWGNPNTGELFF.